The 32 T cell receptor beta chains below come from one sample, sequenced in a study of blood T cell repertoires in COVID-19. The assay was immunoSEQ multiplex PCR, and TCRdb's table has in-frame clones only and misses some. The sample consists of 260,000 or so clones, 88% of them appearing once. The sequenced material came from peripheral blood. All receptors derive from a human donor in a cohort sampled during active COVID-19.

The chain carries TRBV11-2 and TRBJ2-7, with TRBD1 identical over 9 bases. CDR3 length: 14 residues. V shed 5 bases and J 4 bases; nucleotides not matched to a gene: 6. Germline V lookup: CDR1 SGHAT, CDR2 FQNNGV. The CDR3 region is CASSDGTGRYEQYF. For the CDR3, the DNA is TGTGCCAGCAGCGACGGGACAGGGAGGTACGAGCAGTACTTC.

The chain recombines TRBV4-1 with TRBJ1-2, with 8 bases matching TRBD1. The CDR3 loop spans 15 amino acids. CDR1 MGHRA and CDR2 YSYEKL come from the germline V gene. V lost 4 bases and J lost 3; bases outside the gene matches: 7. The CDR3 coding sequence is TGCGCCAGCAGCCTGTCGTCGACAGGGGACTATGGCTACACCTTC. Its translation is CASSLSSTGDYGYTF.

V is TRBV23-1 and J is TRBJ1-1, with 12 nucleotides matching TRBD1. TRBV23-1 is labeled an ORF, and its function is uncertain. Trimming removed 4 bases from V and 3 bases from J; junction bases left unmatched: 6. This CDR3 region has 16 residues. CDR3 in amino acids: CASSREGQGADTEAFF. CDR3 coding DNA: TGCGCCAGCAGTCGCGAGGGACAGGGGGCGGACACTGAAGCTTTCTTT.

The gene calls are TRBV6-2 or TRBV6-3 and TRBJ2-7; D may be TRBD2 (6 bases). The V end was cut by 5 bases, the J end by 5 bases, with 7 bases between. CDR1 is MNHEY and CDR2 is SVGEGT in the germline V gene. The length of the CDR3 is 11 residues. CDR3 DNA sequence: TGTGCCAGCAGTACGGGGGACGAGCAGTACTTC. It translates to CASSTGDEQYF.

The chain uses TRBV6-5 and TRBJ2-7, with TRBD1 matching 7 bases. V trimming: 7 bases; J trimming: 2 bases; junction bases outside the gene matches: 5. CDR3 length: 13 residues. Germline V gene lookup returns CDR1 MNHEY and CDR2 SVGAGI. The CDR3 bases are TGTGCCAGCACCGGGACAGAGACCTACGAGCAGTACTTC. It codes for CASTGTETYEQYF.

CDR3 protein: CASSRDRGSYHTEAFF. CDR3 DNA sequence: TGTGCCAGCAGCCGGGACAGGGGGTCTTATCACACTGAAGCTTTCTTT. The rearrangement uses TRBV3-1 (or the pseudogene TRBV3-2) and TRBJ1-1; TRBD1 aligns across 11 bases. The germline V gene has CDR1 LGHDT and CDR2 YNNKEL (reference sequence). CDR3 length: 16 amino acids. J gave up 3 bases and V 4 bases, and 7 bases lay outside the gene matches.

J is TRBJ1-1 and V is TRBV5-6; D is ambiguous. The CDR3 is made up of 15 amino acids. Trimming left V 2 bases short and J 3 bases short, with 14 bases between. CDR1 is SGHDT, CDR2 YYEEEE, per germline. CDR3 nucleotide sequence: TGTGCCAGCAGCTTCGCGGCCTGGGGAGACACTGAAGCTTTCTTT. Protein sequence: CASSFAAWGDTEAFF.

This chain connects TRBV10-3 to TRBJ2-7; D might be TRBD1 (6 bases). V gave up 0 bases and J gave up 2 bases, with 14 bases separating them. This CDR3 has 16 residues. Looked up from germline, CDR1 is ENHRY and CDR2 is SYGVKD. The CDR3 loop reads CAISESTGNRAYEQYF. CDR3 in DNA: TGTGCCATCAGTGAGTCGACGGGGAACAGGGCCTACGAGCAGTACTTC.

This rearrangement joins TRBV2 to TRBJ1-4; perhaps TRBD1 as D (5 bases). CDR3 length: 13 amino acids. V lost 2 bases to trimming and J lost 8 bases, with 9 bases between them. CDR1 SNHLY and CDR2 FYNNEI come from the germline V gene. CDR3 region: CASSERRGEKLFF. DNA of the CDR3: TGTGCCAGCAGTGAACGGAGGGGAGAAAAACTGTTTTTT.

This chain uses TRBV7-8 with TRBJ2-5; TRBD1 might be the D (6 bases). The CDR3 totals 14 residues. Germline lookup yields CDR1 SGHVS and CDR2 FQNEAQ. Deletions cut 5 bases from V and 1 base from J, with 11 bases between. The CDR3 DNA sequence: TGTGCCAGCAGCCGTAACAGGGCCCAAGAGACCCAGTACTTC. It specifies CASSRNRAQETQYF.

The chain recombines TRBV19 with TRBJ2-6; no firm D call. This CDR3 is 16 amino acids long. Germline V CDR1 and CDR2: LNHDA, SQIVND (reference sequence). V dropped 3 bases and J dropped 4 bases, with 13 bases sitting between them. CDR3 nucleotides: TGTGCCAGTAGTATTTCCGTTGTCTCGGGGGCCAACGTCCTGACTTTC. It codes for CASSISVVSGANVLTF.

V and J are TRBV29-1 and TRBJ2-7; 10 positions match TRBD1. The CDR3 length is 13 residues. From germline, CDR1 is SQVTM and CDR2 ANQGSEA. V trimming: 4 bases; J trimming: 3 bases; junction bases outside the gene matches: 3. The CDR3 loop is CSVGRTGGYEQYF. As DNA, the CDR3 is TGCAGCGTTGGTCGGACAGGGGGCTACGAGCAGTACTTC.

The chain uses TRBV28 and TRBJ1-1; tentative D call: TRBD1 (5 bases). Germline CDR1 reads MDHEN; CDR2 reads SYDVKM. V lost 2 bases and J lost 8, with 6 bases in between. The CDR3 has 11 amino acids. Here the CDR3 reads CASSLQGEAFF. CDR3 bases: TGTGCCAGCAGTTTACAGGGCGAAGCTTTCTTT.

In this sample, this clone turned up many times. This same CDR3 is encoded by further DNA sequences in the sample. The genes are TRBV4-2 and TRBJ2-7; 7 bases align to TRBD2. The V and J ends lost 0 bases and 2 bases, in that order; junction bases with no gene match: 4. This CDR3 is 15 amino acids long. In germline, CDR1 is LGHNA, CDR2 YNFKEQ. The CDR3 reads CASSQEGGRAYEQYF. CDR3 nucleotide sequence: TGTGCCAGCAGCCAAGAGGGAGGGAGGGCCTACGAGCAGTACTTC.

The CDR3 sequence: CASSLLAGWSDTQYF. The CDR3 region has the DNA TGTGCCAGCAGCTTACTAGCGGGGTGGTCAGATACGCAGTATTTT. The J gene is TRBJ2-3, the V gene TRBV7-2, with TRBD2 matching 9 bases. This CDR3 region has 15 residues. With 2 bases clipped from V and 4 bases from J, the junction kept 4 bases outside the gene matches. Germline CDR1 SGHTA, CDR2 FQGNSA. Variable domain in full (rest from reference TRBV7-2 and TRBJ2-3): GAGVSQSPSNKVTEKGKDVELRCDPISGHTALYWYRQSLGQGLEFLIYFQGNSAPDKSGLPSDRFSAERTGGSVSTLTIQRTQQEDSAVYLCASSLLAGWSDTQYFGPGTRLTVL.

The rearrangement links TRBV4-1 to TRBJ1-5; a possible D gene is TRBD1 (6 bases). The CDR3 spans 16 residues. CDR1 is MGHRA, CDR2 YSYEKL, per germline. V was pared by 4 bases and J by 1 base, with 14 bases between. The CDR3 sequence: CASSLRGKGSNQPQHF. In DNA form, the CDR3 reads TGCGCCAGCAGCCTAAGGGGGAAGGGGAGCAATCAGCCCCAGCATTTT.

This clone was seen a few times. The chain joins TRBV5-4 to TRBJ2-5, with 7 nucleotides matching TRBD2. The CDR3 extends over 15 amino acids. Germline V lookup: CDR1 SGHNT, CDR2 YYREEE (reference sequence). V dropped 4 bases and J dropped 4; count of bases not matched to a gene: 10. CDR3: CASSAPLGGRETQYF. The DNA for the CDR3 is TGTGCCAGCAGCGCGCCCCTGGGGGGGAGAGAGACCCAGTACTTC.

This chain uses TRBV4-1 with TRBJ1-4; 7 nucleotides align to TRBD1. The junction had 2 bases not matched to a gene; V was cut back by 1 base and J by 9 bases. Germline-derived CDR1 and CDR2 are MGHRA and YSYEKL. The CDR3 extends over 13 amino acids. DNA for the CDR3: TGCGCCAGCAGCCAAGGACAGGGACAAAAACTGTTTTTT. Amino acid sequence: CASSQGQGQKLFF.

This clone was recorded only once. The chain has TRBV4-1 and TRBJ2-5; 7 nucleotides line up with TRBD2. V lost 1 base, J lost 1 base, and 3 bases stayed unmatched. The CDR3 runs to 15 residues. CDR1 MGHRA and CDR2 YSYEKL come from the germline V gene. CDR3 residues: CASSQVLAGQETQYF. CDR3 coding DNA: TGCGCCAGCAGCCAAGTCTTAGCGGGCCAAGAGACCCAGTACTTC.

J is TRBJ2-1 and V is TRBV12-3 or TRBV12-4, with 7 positions matching TRBD1. The CDR3 runs to 11 residues. V dropped 5 bases and J dropped 10; count of bases not matched to a gene: 2. This CDR3 is CASSPRGEQFF. In DNA form, the CDR3 reads TGTGCCAGCAGTCCCAGGGGGGAGCAGTTCTTC.

This sequence joins TRBV6-2 or TRBV6-3 and TRBJ2-5, with D maybe TRBD2 (6 bases). The CDR3 sequence is 12 residues long. Germline CDR1 reads MNHEY; CDR2 reads SVGEGT. V was shortened by 6 bases and J by 5 bases, with 10 bases between the two germline ends. The CDR3 is CASSSGTETQYF. CDR3 nucleotides: TGTGCCAGCAGCTCCGGGACTGAGACCCAGTACTTC.

The chain has TRBV5-5 and TRBJ2-7; D not certain. V was shortened by 2 bases and J by 6 bases, with 12 bases between the two germline ends. The length of the CDR3 is 13 residues. The germline gives CDR1 SGHKS, CDR2 YYEKEE (reference sequence). CDR3 coding DNA: TGTGCCAGCAGCTTCCTTCCCCTCGGCGAGCAGTACTTC. Its translation is CASSFLPLGEQYF.

The genes are TRBV19 and TRBJ2-6, with a tentative D call TRBD1 (6 bases). The CDR3 covers 17 residues. Germline V gene lookup returns CDR1 LNHDA and CDR2 SQIVND (reference sequence). V was shortened by 7 bases and J by 0 bases, with 16 bases between the two germline ends. The CDR3 nucleotides are TGTGCCAGTACTTGGGACACATCCTACTCTGGGGCCAACGTCCTGACTTTC. Translated, it gives CASTWDTSYSGANVLTF.

This clone was observed once. The V and J genes are TRBV5-4 and TRBJ2-5; TRBD2 matches 8 bases. Germline V gene lookup returns CDR1 SGHNT and CDR2 YYREEE (reference sequence). The CDR3 runs to 17 residues. The V gene end was trimmed by 5 bases and the J gene end by 1 base; junction bases not matched to a gene: 13. CDR3 sequence reads: CASSPGTSKSLQETQYF. CDR3 DNA: TGTGCCAGCAGTCCCGGGACTAGTAAATCACTCCAAGAGACCCAGTACTTC.

The genes are TRBV3-1 (or the pseudogene TRBV3-2) and TRBJ2-5; D gene unclear. Germline V gene lookup returns CDR1 LGHDT and CDR2 YNNKEL (reference sequence). Trimming shortened V by 3 bases and J by 13 bases, and 6 bases separated the two germline ends. This CDR3 comprises 9 residues. The CDR3 nucleotides read TGTGCCAGCAGCCACCCTATGTACTTC. It yields the protein CASSHPMYF.

This clone was seen a single time. The gene calls are TRBV20-1 and TRBJ2-7, with 9 bases that match TRBD2. V shed 3 bases and J 6 bases; nucleotides not matched to a gene: 9. Germline CDR1 reads DFQATT; CDR2 reads SNEGSKA (reference sequence). The length of the CDR3 is 14 residues. CDR3 sequence: CSASFGGRVVEQYF. CDR3 in DNA: TGCAGTGCTAGTTTTGGCGGGAGGGTTGTCGAGCAGTACTTC.

The rearrangement links TRBV7-9 to TRBJ2-7; a weak D match, TRBD1 (5 bases). V was shortened by 2 bases and J by 9 bases, with 11 bases between the two germline ends. Per germline, CDR1 SEHNR and CDR2 FQNEAQ (reference sequence). CDR3 length equals 12 residues. CDR3 in amino acids: CASSLSYQGQYF. The CDR3 DNA reads as TGTGCCAGCAGCTTAAGTTATCAGGGGCAGTACTTC.

The genes are TRBV6-2 or TRBV6-3 and TRBJ2-1; TRBD2 agrees at 12 bases. This CDR3 has 15 amino acids. V lost 7 bases to trimming and J lost 3 bases; unmatched junction nucleotides: 4. Germline V gives CDR1 MNHEY, CDR2 SVGEGT. The CDR3 DNA reads as TGTGCCAGCAACCCTAGCGGGGGGGACTACAATGAGCAGTTCTTC. Amino acids: CASNPSGGDYNEQFF.

This chain joins TRBV28 and TRBJ2-7; TRBD2 aligns across 10 bases. This CDR3 region has 19 residues. Germline V CDR1 and CDR2: MDHEN, SYDVKM. The trim removed 6 bases at V and 2 bases at J, leaving 19 bases unmatched. CDR3: CASSHRGAKREGEAYEQYF. In nucleotides, the CDR3 is TGTGCCAGCAGCCACAGGGGGGCCAAGCGGGAGGGGGAGGCCTACGAGCAGTACTTC. Filled out from reference TRBV28 and TRBJ2-7, the complete variable domain reads DVKVTQSSRYLVKRTGEKVFLECVQDMDHENMFWYRQDPGLGLRLIYFSYDVKMKEKGDIPEGYSVSREKKERFSLILESASTNQTSMYLCASSHRGAKREGEAYEQYFGPGTRLTVT.

This clone was observed a single time. The rearrangement uses TRBV6-2 or TRBV6-3 and TRBJ1-1, with D hard to call. The V gene lost 5 bases and the J gene lost 11 bases, with 33 bases spanning the gap. The CDR3 sequence is 18 residues long. Germline V gene lookup returns CDR1 MNHEY and CDR2 SVGEGT. This chain's CDR3 is CASSNSYAVGALGHGAFF. DNA of the CDR3: TGTGCCAGCAGTAATTCTTATGCCGTGGGCGCACTGGGTCATGGGGCTTTCTTT.

The rearrangement uses TRBV18 and TRBJ2-7, with TRBD2 identical over 12 bases. Unmatched junction bases numbered 6, after V lost 3 bases and J lost 0 bases. The CDR3 sequence is 17 residues long. Germline-derived CDR1 and CDR2 are KGHSH and LQKENI. As DNA, the CDR3 is TGTGCCAGCTCACCGGCCGGGACTAGCGGGCTCTCCTACGAGCAGTACTTC. This translates into CASSPAGTSGLSYEQYF.

The rearrangement links TRBV10-3 to TRBJ1-1; D perhaps matches TRBD1 (5 bases). The germline CDR1 and CDR2 sequences are ENHRY and SYGVKD. CDR3 length: 16 amino acids. The ends were cut back, 7 bases at V and 0 bases at J, with 18 bases in the middle. The CDR3 protein is CAIKGRATSMNTEAFF. DNA for the CDR3: TGTGCCATCAAAGGCAGGGCGACCTCTATGAACACTGAAGCTTTCTTT.